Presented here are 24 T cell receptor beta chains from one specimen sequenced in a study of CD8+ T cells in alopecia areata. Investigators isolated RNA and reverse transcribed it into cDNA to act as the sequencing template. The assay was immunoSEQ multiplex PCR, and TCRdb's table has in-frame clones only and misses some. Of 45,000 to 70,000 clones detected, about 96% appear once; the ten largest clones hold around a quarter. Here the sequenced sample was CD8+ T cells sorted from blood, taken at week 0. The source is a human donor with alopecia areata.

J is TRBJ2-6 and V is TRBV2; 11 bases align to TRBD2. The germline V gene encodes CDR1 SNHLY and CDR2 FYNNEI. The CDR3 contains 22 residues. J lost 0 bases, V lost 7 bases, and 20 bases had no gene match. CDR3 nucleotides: TGTGCCAGCAACCCAAGGGGGCTAGCGGGGGGCAGAAACCCCTCTGGGGCCAACGTCCTGACTTTC. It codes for CASNPRGLAGGRNPSGANVLTF.

The CDR3 DNA sequence: TGTGCCAGTATGGACAGGGGAAACGAGCAGTACTTC. Its translation: CASMDRGNEQYF. This sequence joins TRBV19 and TRBJ2-7; 9 bases map to TRBD1. CDR1 LNHDA and CDR2 SQIVND come from the germline V gene (reference sequence). With V trimmed by 7 bases and J by 5 bases, 3 bases remained unmatched. CDR3 size: 12 residues. Full variable domain (missing parts from reference TRBV19 and TRBJ2-7): DGGITQSPKYLFRKEGQNVTLSCEQNLNHDAMYWYRQDPGQGLRLIYYSQIVNDFQKGDIAEGYSVSREKKESFPLTVTSAQKNPTAFYLCASMDRGNEQYFGPGTRLTVT.

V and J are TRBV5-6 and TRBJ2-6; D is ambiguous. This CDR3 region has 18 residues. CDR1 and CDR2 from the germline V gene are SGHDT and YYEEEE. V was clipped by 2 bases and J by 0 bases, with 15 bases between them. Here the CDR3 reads CASSFLNSLLSGANVLTF. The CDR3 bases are TGTGCCAGCAGCTTCCTGAACAGCCTACTCTCTGGGGCCAACGTCCTGACTTTC.

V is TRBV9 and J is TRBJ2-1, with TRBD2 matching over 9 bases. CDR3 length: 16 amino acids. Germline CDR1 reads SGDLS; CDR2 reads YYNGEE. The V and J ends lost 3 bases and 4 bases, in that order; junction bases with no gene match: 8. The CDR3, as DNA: TGTGCCAGCAGCGGACCTAGCGGGGCATCTTACAATGAGCAGTTCTTC. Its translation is CASSGPSGASYNEQFF.

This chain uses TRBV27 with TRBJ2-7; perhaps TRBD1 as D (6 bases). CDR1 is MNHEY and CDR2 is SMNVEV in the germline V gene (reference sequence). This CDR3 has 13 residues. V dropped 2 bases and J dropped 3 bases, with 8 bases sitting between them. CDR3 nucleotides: TGTGCCAGCAGTTTAGGGGGACACTACGAGCAGTACTTC. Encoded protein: CASSLGGHYEQYF.

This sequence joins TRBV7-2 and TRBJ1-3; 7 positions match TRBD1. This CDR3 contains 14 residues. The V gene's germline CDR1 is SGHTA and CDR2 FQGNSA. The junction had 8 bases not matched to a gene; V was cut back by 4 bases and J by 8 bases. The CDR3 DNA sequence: TGTGCCAGCAGCTACGAGAACCAGGGGGACACCATATATTTT. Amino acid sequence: CASSYENQGDTIYF.

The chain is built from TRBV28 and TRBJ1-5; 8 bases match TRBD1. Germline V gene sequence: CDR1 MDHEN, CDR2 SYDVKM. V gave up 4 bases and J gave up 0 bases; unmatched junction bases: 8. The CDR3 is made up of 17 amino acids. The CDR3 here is CASSSRGQGNSNQPQHF. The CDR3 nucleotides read TGTGCCAGCAGTTCCCGAGGACAGGGAAATAGCAATCAGCCCCAGCATTTT.

The CDR3: CASSQDFLRDEQYF. The CDR3 coding sequence is TGCGCCAGCAGCCAAGACTTCCTGAGGGACGAGCAGTACTTC. V is TRBV4-1 and J is TRBJ2-7; D is perhaps TRBD2 (5 bases). Germline assignment: CDR1 MGHRA and CDR2 YSYEKL. V was shortened by 0 bases and J by 5 bases, with 11 bases between the two germline ends. This CDR3 comprises 14 residues.

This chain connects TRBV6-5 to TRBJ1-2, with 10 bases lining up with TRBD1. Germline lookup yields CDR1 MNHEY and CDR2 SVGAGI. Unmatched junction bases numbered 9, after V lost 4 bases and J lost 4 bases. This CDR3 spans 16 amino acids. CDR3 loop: CASSSSGTGASYGYTF. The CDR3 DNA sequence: TGTGCCAGCAGTTCCTCCGGGACAGGGGCCTCCTATGGCTACACCTTC.

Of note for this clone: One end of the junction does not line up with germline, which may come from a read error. The CDR3 DNA follows: TGCAGCGTCCTCTTGGGATACTCCCACGAGCAGTACTTC. This translates into CSVLLGYSHEQYF. J is TRBJ2-7 and V is TRBV29-1; no clear D gene. Germline V lookup: CDR1 SQVTM, CDR2 ANQGSEA. CDR3 size: 13 residues.

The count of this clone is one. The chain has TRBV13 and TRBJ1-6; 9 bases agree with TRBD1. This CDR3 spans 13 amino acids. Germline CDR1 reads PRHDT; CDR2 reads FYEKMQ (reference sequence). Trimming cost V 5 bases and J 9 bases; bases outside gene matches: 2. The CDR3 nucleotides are TGTGCCAGCAGCCCGGGACAGGGTTCACCCCTCCACTTT. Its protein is CASSPGQGSPLHF.

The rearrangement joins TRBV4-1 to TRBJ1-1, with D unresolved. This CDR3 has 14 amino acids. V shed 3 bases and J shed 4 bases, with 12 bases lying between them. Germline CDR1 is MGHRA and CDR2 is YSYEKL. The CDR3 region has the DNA TGCGCCAGCAGCCATGAGGACGGCCCCACTGAAGCTTTCTTT. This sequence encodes CASSHEDGPTEAFF.

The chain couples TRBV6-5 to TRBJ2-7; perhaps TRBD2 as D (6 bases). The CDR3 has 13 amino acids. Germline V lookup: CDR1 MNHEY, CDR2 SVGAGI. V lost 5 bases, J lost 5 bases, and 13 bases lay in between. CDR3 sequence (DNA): TGTGCCAGCAGTCACTTGGGAGGCGACGAGCAGTACTTC. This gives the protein CASSHLGGDEQYF.

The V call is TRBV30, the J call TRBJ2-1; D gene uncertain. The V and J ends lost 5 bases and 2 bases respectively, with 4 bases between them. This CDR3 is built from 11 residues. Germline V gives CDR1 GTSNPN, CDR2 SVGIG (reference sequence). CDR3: CAWATYNEQFF. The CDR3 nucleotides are TGTGCCTGGGCGACCTACAATGAGCAGTTCTTC.

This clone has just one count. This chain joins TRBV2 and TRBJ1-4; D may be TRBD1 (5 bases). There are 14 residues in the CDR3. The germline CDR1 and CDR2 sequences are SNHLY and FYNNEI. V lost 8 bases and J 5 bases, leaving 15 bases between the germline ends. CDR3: CASGVWGENEKLFF. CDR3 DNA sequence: TGTGCCAGCGGAGTGTGGGGGGAGAATGAAAAACTGTTTTTT.

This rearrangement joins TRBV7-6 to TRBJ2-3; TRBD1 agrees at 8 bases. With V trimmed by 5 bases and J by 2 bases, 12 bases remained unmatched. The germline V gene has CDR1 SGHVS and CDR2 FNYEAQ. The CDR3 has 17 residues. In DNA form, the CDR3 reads TGTGCCAGCAGCCTCCCCGGACAGGGTGGGATCACAGATACGCAGTATTTT. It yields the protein CASSLPGQGGITDTQYF.

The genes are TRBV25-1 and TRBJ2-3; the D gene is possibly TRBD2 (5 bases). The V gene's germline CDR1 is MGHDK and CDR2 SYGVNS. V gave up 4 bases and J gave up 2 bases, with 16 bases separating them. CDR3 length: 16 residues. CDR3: CASSAKIGVVTDTQYF. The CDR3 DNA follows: TGTGCCAGCAGTGCCAAGATCGGGGTGGTCACAGATACGCAGTATTTT.

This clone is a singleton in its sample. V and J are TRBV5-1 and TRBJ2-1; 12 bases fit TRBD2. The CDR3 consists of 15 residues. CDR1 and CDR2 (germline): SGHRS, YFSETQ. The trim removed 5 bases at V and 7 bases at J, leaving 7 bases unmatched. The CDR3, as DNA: TGCGCCAGCAGGTTTTCTAGCGGGGGGGCAAATGAGCAGTTCTTC. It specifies CASRFSSGGANEQFF.

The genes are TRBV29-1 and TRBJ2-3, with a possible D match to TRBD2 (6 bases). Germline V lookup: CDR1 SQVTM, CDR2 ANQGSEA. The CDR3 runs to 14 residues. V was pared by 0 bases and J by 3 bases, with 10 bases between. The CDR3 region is CSVEDLRGTDTQYF. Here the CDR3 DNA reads TGCAGCGTTGAAGATCTTCGGGGGACAGATACGCAGTATTTT.

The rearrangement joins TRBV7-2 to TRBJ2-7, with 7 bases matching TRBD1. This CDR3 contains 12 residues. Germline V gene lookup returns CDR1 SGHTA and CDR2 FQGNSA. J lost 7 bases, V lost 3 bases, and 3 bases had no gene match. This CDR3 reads CASSFYRGEQYF. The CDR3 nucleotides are TGTGCCAGCAGCTTTTACAGGGGTGAGCAGTACTTC. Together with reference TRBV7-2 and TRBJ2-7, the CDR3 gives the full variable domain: GAGVSQSPSNKVTEKGKDVELRCDPISGHTALYWYRQSLGQGLEFLIYFQGNSAPDKSGLPSDRFSAERTGGSVSTLTIQRTQQEDSAVYLCASSFYRGEQYFGPGTRLTVT.

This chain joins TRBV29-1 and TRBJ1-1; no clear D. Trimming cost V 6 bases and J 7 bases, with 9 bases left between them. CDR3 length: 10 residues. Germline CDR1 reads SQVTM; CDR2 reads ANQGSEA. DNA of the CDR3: TGCAGCGTCCGACTACTTGAAGCTTTCTTT. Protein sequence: CSVRLLEAFF.

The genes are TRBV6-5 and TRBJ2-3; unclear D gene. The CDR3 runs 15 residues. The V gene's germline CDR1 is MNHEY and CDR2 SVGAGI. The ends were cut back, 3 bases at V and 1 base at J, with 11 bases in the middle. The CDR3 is CASSYTPVGTDTQYF. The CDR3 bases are TGTGCCAGCAGTTATACCCCGGTGGGCACAGATACGCAGTATTTT.

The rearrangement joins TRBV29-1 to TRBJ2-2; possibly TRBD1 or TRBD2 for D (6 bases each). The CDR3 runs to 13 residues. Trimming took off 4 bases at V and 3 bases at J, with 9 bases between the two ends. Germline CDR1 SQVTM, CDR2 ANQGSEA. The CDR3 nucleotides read TGCAGCGTTGTGGAGGGGGACACCGGGGAGCTGTTTTTT. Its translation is CSVVEGDTGELFF.

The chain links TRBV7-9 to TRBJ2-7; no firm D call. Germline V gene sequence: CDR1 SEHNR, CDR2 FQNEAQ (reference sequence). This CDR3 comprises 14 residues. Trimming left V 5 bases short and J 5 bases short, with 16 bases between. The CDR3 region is CASSQALSADEQYF. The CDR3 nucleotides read TGTGCCAGCAGCCAAGCGCTTTCTGCAGACGAGCAGTACTTC.